The T cell receptor beta chain described here comes from a study of cytotoxic CD8 clonotypes in ibrutinib-treated CLL. Study-wide results and limits: Baseline clonality was higher than in age-matched healthy donors and moved in step with circulating CD8+ T-cell counts.

TCRdb's table, derived via immunoSEQ multiplex PCR, lists solely in-frame clones and lacks some. The sample carries 110,000 to 150,000 clones, about 79% recorded once. This CDR3 has 14 amino acids. V was shortened by 4 bases and J by 0 bases, with 10 bases between the two germline ends. Germline loops: CDR1 MNHNS, CDR2 SASEGT. For TCR beta libraries, about 2 micrograms of genomic DNA were obtained from cryopreserved PBMCs. Comments on this clone: Its antigen is not identified.

The sequence was obtained from a human donor with chronic lymphocytic leukemia. The chain couples TRBV6-1 to TRBJ2-7; D gene unclear. Here the sequenced sample was PBMCs, taken after 12 months of ibrutinib treatment. The CDR3, as DNA: TGTGCCAGCAGTGCGGGCAAATCCTCCTACGAGCAGTACTTC. Its translation: CASSAGKSSYEQYF.